Below, 24 T cell receptor beta chains from the same sample are listed, as sequenced in a study of T cell responses to AZD1222 COVID-19 vaccine. Only in-frame clones appear in the TCRdb table, and some are missing; sequencing was by immunoSEQ multiplex PCR. The sample has about 130,000 clones, 75% to 90% seen once. Specimen: peripheral blood, collected on day 0 of AZD1222 vaccination. The source of these receptors is an adult in good health.

The V call is TRBV19, the J call TRBJ1-5; D remains unclear. The V end lost 10 bases, the J end lost 1 base, and 8 bases lay between the germline ends. Looked up from germline, CDR1 is LNHDA and CDR2 is SQIVND (reference sequence). The CDR3 consists of 12 residues. The CDR3 spells CATGLSNQPQHF. In nucleotides, the CDR3 is TGTGCCACCGGACTAAGCAATCAGCCCCAGCATTTT.

The chain employs TRBV28 and TRBJ1-6, with D unresolved. CDR1 and CDR2 (germline): MDHEN, SYDVKM. Between the trimmed V and J ends, which lost 3 bases and 0 bases, there was a span of 21 bases. The CDR3 is made up of 20 amino acids. The CDR3 is CASSFIRLNFPSSYNSPLHF. In DNA, the CDR3 is TGTGCCAGCAGTTTCATTCGTTTAAACTTCCCGAGCTCCTATAATTCACCCCTCCACTTT.

The CDR3 region is CASSLVSEAFF. CDR3 in DNA: TGTGCCAGCAGCTTGGTGTCCGAAGCTTTCTTT. The chain carries TRBV5-6 and TRBJ1-1; D is uncertain. With 0 bases removed from V and 8 bases from J, the gap between germline ends came to 5 bases. Germline V CDR1 and CDR2: SGHDT, YYEEEE. The CDR3 totals 11 residues.

The chain has TRBV3-1 (or the pseudogene TRBV3-2) and TRBJ1-5; D gene uncertain. There are 14 residues in the CDR3. Trimming stripped 3 bases from V and 2 bases from J, with 8 bases between. Per germline, CDR1 LGHDT and CDR2 YNNKEL (reference sequence). CDR3: CASSHSSGNQPQHF. In DNA, the CDR3 is TGTGCCAGCAGCCACAGCAGTGGCAATCAGCCCCAGCATTTT.

The chain joins TRBV28 to TRBJ2-1, with D possibly being TRBD1 or TRBD2 (6 bases each). Trimming removed 3 bases at V and 5 bases at J, with 35 bases between. The CDR3 runs 22 residues. In germline, CDR1 is MDHEN, CDR2 SYDVKM. The CDR3 nucleotides read TGTGCCAGCAGTTTGCCCGATTTTATCCCGGGGGCTAGAATCCGCTGGGACAATGAGCAGTTCTTC. This codes for CASSLPDFIPGARIRWDNEQFF.

The chain employs TRBV28 and TRBJ1-6; D is uncertain. CDR1 and CDR2 (germline): MDHEN, SYDVKM. The CDR3 has 14 amino acids. The V end lost 3 bases, the J end lost 7 bases, and 10 bases lay between the germline ends. As DNA, the CDR3 is TGTGCCAGCAGTTTGGGCGGATCGAATTCACCCCTCCACTTT. As protein: CASSLGGSNSPLHF. The full variable domain, rest sourced from reference TRBV28 and TRBJ1-6, is DVKVTQSSRYLVKRTGEKVFLECVQDMDHENMFWYRQDPGLGLRLIYFSYDVKMKEKGDIPEGYSVSREKKERFSLILESASTNQTSMYLCASSLGGSNSPLHFGNGTRLTVT.

This chain links TRBV3-1 (or the pseudogene TRBV3-2) with TRBJ1-5, with D possibly TRBD1 on 5 matching bases. CDR3 size: 13 residues. CDR1 is LGHDT and CDR2 is YNNKEL in the germline V gene (reference sequence). V was clipped by 5 bases and J by 2 bases, with 7 bases between them. CDR3 DNA sequence: TGTGCCAGCAGCATACAGGGCAATCAGCCCCAGCATTTT. Its translation: CASSIQGNQPQHF.

J is TRBJ1-2 and V is TRBV12-3 or TRBV12-4, with a weak D call TRBD1 (5 bases). This CDR3 has 11 residues. Trimming shortened V by 6 bases and J by 8 bases, and 10 bases separated the two germline ends. CDR3 nucleotides: TGTGCCAGCAGGCGCCAGGGCGGCTACACCTTC. Protein product: CASRRQGGYTF.

The chain carries TRBV7-9 and TRBJ1-3, with D hard to call. From germline, CDR1 is SEHNR and CDR2 FQNEAQ (reference sequence). With 4 bases removed from V and 1 base from J, the gap between germline ends came to 11 bases. The length of the CDR3 is 15 residues. CDR3 DNA sequence: TGTGCCAGCAGCTACACGACGGAGTCTGGAAACACCATATATTTT. This sequence encodes CASSYTTESGNTIYF. The whole variable domain, filled in from reference TRBV7-9 and TRBJ1-3, reads DTGVSQNPRHKITKRGQNVTFRCDPISEHNRLYWYRQTLGQGPEFLTYFQNEAQLEKSRLLSDRFSAERPKGSFSTLEIQRTEQGDSAMYLCASSYTTESGNTIYFGEGSWLTVV.

The rearrangement links TRBV15 to TRBJ2-7, with 7 bases identical to TRBD1. Germline-derived CDR1 and CDR2 are LNHNV and YYDKDF (reference sequence). The junction had 11 bases not matched to a gene; V was cut back by 4 bases and J by 2 bases. There are 16 residues in the CDR3. The CDR3 loop reads CATSNRRQGRAYEQYF. The CDR3 DNA is TGTGCCACCAGCAACCGTAGACAGGGTAGGGCCTACGAGCAGTACTTC.

This clone was seen only once. The V and J genes are TRBV25-1 and TRBJ2-1; possibly TRBD2 for D (5 bases). Deletions cut 8 bases from V and 5 bases from J, with 16 bases between. The CDR3 totals 14 residues. Germline CDR1 MGHDK, CDR2 SYGVNS. This CDR3 reads CASGFLGNDNEQFF. CDR3 nucleotide sequence: TGTGCCAGCGGATTCCTCGGGAACGACAATGAGCAGTTCTTC.

The chain couples TRBV6-5 to TRBJ2-7; TRBD1 matches at 7 bases. Germline CDR1 MNHEY, CDR2 SVGAGI. The length of the CDR3 is 16 residues. With V trimmed by 2 bases and J by 0 bases, 7 bases remained unmatched. The CDR3 region has the DNA TGTGCCAGCAGTTACGGGGACAGCTATGCCTCCTACGAGCAGTACTTC. This codes for CASSYGDSYASYEQYF.

The V call is TRBV29-1, the J call TRBJ2-3; possible D gene TRBD2, 6 bases. V was clipped by 0 bases and J by 5 bases, with 15 bases between them. This CDR3 contains 15 residues. The germline V gene encodes CDR1 SQVTM and CDR2 ANQGSEA. CDR3 nucleotides: TGCAGCGTTGAAGATCCCGGACGAGCGGGAGATACGCAGTATTTT. Encoded protein: CSVEDPGRAGDTQYF.

V usage is TRBV28 and J usage is TRBJ1-2; the D gene is possibly TRBD1 (5 bases). There are 12 residues in the CDR3. Trimming took off 8 bases at V and 8 bases at J, with 15 bases between the two ends. The V gene's germline CDR1 is MDHEN and CDR2 SYDVKM. This CDR3 is CASSMGGWGYTF. The CDR3 DNA is TGTGCCAGCTCCATGGGGGGTTGGGGCTACACCTTC.

Comments on this clone: This sample also contains other DNA sequences that code for the same CDR3. This sequence joins TRBV3-1 (or the pseudogene TRBV3-2) and TRBJ1-1; D ambiguous. Germline loops: CDR1 LGHDT, CDR2 YNNKEL (reference sequence). V dropped 1 base and J dropped 4 bases, with 7 bases sitting between them. CDR3 length: 13 amino acids. CDR3 in amino acids: CASSQGGGTEAFF. The DNA of the CDR3 is TGTGCCAGCAGCCAAGGGGGAGGCACTGAAGCTTTCTTT.

The rearrangement uses TRBV2 and TRBJ2-7; 10 bases match TRBD1. The CDR3 is made up of 14 amino acids. In germline, CDR1 is SNHLY, CDR2 FYNNEI. V was pared by 3 bases and J by 4 bases, with 3 bases of the junction left unmatched. The DNA of the CDR3 is TGTGCCAGCAGTGAGGGACAGGGGTTTTACGAGCAGTACTTC. Encoded protein: CASSEGQGFYEQYF.

The chain has TRBV19 and TRBJ2-3; D possibly matches TRBD1 or TRBD2 (5 bases each). V was clipped by 0 bases and J by 2 bases, with 15 bases between them. Per germline, CDR1 LNHDA and CDR2 SQIVND (reference sequence). There are 17 residues in the CDR3. CDR3 bases: TGTGCCAGTAGTATAGATGTAGGGATGGGGACCACAGATACGCAGTATTTT. Translated, it gives CASSIDVGMGTTDTQYF.

The genes are TRBV24-1 and TRBJ2-3; D not certain. Germline lookup yields CDR1 KGHDR and CDR2 SFDVKD. Trimming pared 4 bases from V and 2 bases from J, leaving 6 bases between. The CDR3 totals 13 residues. The CDR3 sequence is CATSDQNTDTQYF. The CDR3 nucleotides read TGTGCCACCAGTGACCAGAACACAGATACGCAGTATTTT.

The genes are TRBV7-3 and TRBJ2-1; D is ambiguous. In germline, CDR1 is SGHTA, CDR2 FQGTGA. CDR3 size: 15 residues. The V gene lost 0 bases and the J gene lost 8 bases, with 14 bases spanning the gap. CDR3 sequence reads: CASSLTADPEDEQFF. The CDR3 nucleotides read TGTGCCAGCAGCTTAACGGCCGACCCCGAGGATGAGCAGTTCTTC.

Here the CDR3 DNA reads TGTGCCAGCAGCTCCGACATGACAGGGGGTAAGGAAAAACTGTTTTTT. This translates into CASSSDMTGGKEKLFF. The J gene is TRBJ1-4, the V gene TRBV5-6; 9 bases are shared with TRBD1. Germline V gene data show CDR1 as SGHDT and CDR2 as YYEEEE. V trimming: 3 bases; J trimming: 8 bases; junction bases outside the gene matches: 11. This CDR3 has 16 amino acids.

J is TRBJ2-7 and V is TRBV18; D might be TRBD1 (6 bases). From germline, CDR1 is KGHSH and CDR2 LQKENI. The CDR3 contains 15 residues. Trimming stripped 0 bases from V and 0 bases from J, with 9 bases between. CDR3 residues: CASSPPQGSSYEQYF. The CDR3 bases are TGTGCCAGCTCACCACCGCAGGGGTCCTCCTACGAGCAGTACTTC.

J is TRBJ1-3 and V is TRBV19; 7 nucleotides align to TRBD1. The CDR3 is made up of 17 amino acids. CDR1 and CDR2 (germline): LNHDA, SQIVND (reference sequence). Losses at the gene ends were 5 bases for V and 0 bases for J; bases not matched to a gene: 10. CDR3 DNA sequence: TGTGCCAGTAGTCCAGGGGGACAAGGCTACTCTGGAAACACCATATATTTT. This codes for CASSPGGQGYSGNTIYF.

J is TRBJ2-2 and V is TRBV2, with TRBD1 as a possible D gene (5 bases). In germline, CDR1 is SNHLY, CDR2 FYNNEI. The V end was cut by 4 bases, the J end by 7 bases, with 13 bases between. CDR3 length: 14 residues. The CDR3 region is CASSVTVGGGELFF. The CDR3 nucleotides are TGTGCCAGCAGTGTGACAGTCGGTGGCGGGGAGCTGTTTTTT.

This rearrangement joins TRBV9 to TRBJ1-6; the D is unclear. CDR3 length: 16 residues. V was trimmed by 0 bases and J by 9 bases, leaving 16 bases between them. Per germline, CDR1 SGDLS and CDR2 YYNGEE. CDR3 coding DNA: TGTGCCAGCAGCGTAGGGCCTTTCGGCTCCAGTTCACCCCTCCACTTT. Translated, it gives CASSVGPFGSSSPLHF. The variable domain in full, completed from reference TRBV9 and TRBJ1-6, reads DSGVTQTPKHLITATGQRVTLRCSPRSGDLSVYWYQQSLDQGLQFLIQYYNGEERAKGNILERFSAQQFPDLHSELNLSSLELGDSALYFCASSVGPFGSSSPLHFGNGTRLTVT.